The T cell receptor beta chain described here comes from a study of T-cell memory formation after mild COVID-19. General study points: Memory cells collected pre-infection included some clones that later responded, suggesting cross-reactive memory joined.

This CDR3 contains 20 residues. Looked up from germline, CDR1 is SGHAT and CDR2 is FQNNGV. With V trimmed by 0 bases and J by 1 base, 13 bases remained unmatched. One entry per CDR3 protein results from TCRdb running MiXCR on the 5' RACE reads. The sample has a few hundred thousand distinct CDR3 sequences, roughly 25% seen once. In regard to this clonotype: The antigen remains unidentified.

The sequence derives from an adult woman who had mild COVID-19 (a few samples of this study predate the infection). Cell type and time point are not known. Specimen: PBMCs or a T cell subset sorted from them (not recorded which). This sequence joins TRBV11-2 and TRBJ2-1; TRBD2 matches 9 bases. For the CDR3, the DNA is TGTGCCAGCAGCTTAGATCTGTTTGGAGCTAGCGGGACGTCCTACAATGAGCAGTTCTTC. As protein: CASSLDLFGASGTSYNEQFF.